The 20 T cell receptor beta chains below were found in one sample sequenced in a study of blood T cell repertoires in COVID-19. Method: immunoSEQ multiplex PCR; TCRdb's copy keeps in-frame clones and lacks some. Of about 44,000 clones in the sample, over 75% are singletons; the top ten hold roughly 1.4%. Material for sequencing was peripheral blood. The receptors come from a middle-aged woman with acute or convalescent COVID-19.

This chain connects TRBV19 to TRBJ1-1, with D possibly matching TRBD1 (5 bases). Between the trimmed V and J ends, which lost 6 bases and 3 bases, there was a span of 29 bases. CDR1 and CDR2 from the germline V gene are LNHDA and SQIVND (reference sequence). The CDR3 is 19 amino acids. The DNA of the CDR3 is TGTGCCAGTAGCACCGCCGGGAGGGGACGGTATTCGGGGGACACTGAAGCTTTCTTT. Protein product: CASSTAGRGRYSGDTEAFF.

The chain couples TRBV19 to TRBJ1-2, with 7 bases fitting TRBD1. The ends lost 10 bases at V and 1 base at J; junction bases unmatched: 12. This CDR3 has 15 amino acids. The V gene's germline CDR1 is LNHDA and CDR2 SQIVND (reference sequence). CDR3 region: CATTKQGQYNYGYTF. The CDR3 DNA sequence: TGTGCCACAACTAAACAGGGGCAATATAACTATGGCTACACCTTC.

V usage is TRBV19 and J usage is TRBJ1-2; 7 nucleotides agree with TRBD1. Germline V gives CDR1 LNHDA, CDR2 SQIVND (reference sequence). The CDR3 extends over 16 amino acids. With 6 bases clipped from V and 4 bases from J, the junction kept 14 bases outside the gene matches. This CDR3 is CASRLGTVTRAYGYTF. CDR3 in DNA: TGTGCCAGTAGACTGGGGACAGTGACAAGGGCCTATGGCTACACCTTC. The full variable domain, rest sourced from reference TRBV19 and TRBJ1-2, is DGGITQSPKYLFRKEGQNVTLSCEQNLNHDAMYWYRQDPGQGLRLIYYSQIVNDFQKGDIAEGYSVSREKKESFPLTVTSAQKNPTAFYLCASRLGTVTRAYGYTFGSGTRLTVV.

V gene TRBV28 combines with J gene TRBJ2-1; TRBD2 agrees at 13 bases. The V gene end was trimmed by 5 bases and the J gene end by 15 bases; junction bases not matched to a gene: 10. Per germline, CDR1 MDHEN and CDR2 SYDVKM. The CDR3 has 14 residues. The CDR3 loop reads CASSAPGLAGLGFF. DNA of the CDR3: TGTGCCAGCAGTGCACCGGGACTAGCGGGGCTCGGGTTCTTC. The full variable domain, its missing parts supplied by reference TRBV28 and TRBJ2-1, is DVKVTQSSRYLVKRTGEKVFLECVQDMDHENMFWYRQDPGLGLRLIYFSYDVKMKEKGDIPEGYSVSREKKERFSLILESASTNQTSMYLCASSAPGLAGLGFFGPGTRLTVL.

The chain combines TRBV6-5 with TRBJ1-5; a possible D gene is TRBD1 (6 bases). Germline lookup yields CDR1 MNHEY and CDR2 SVGAGI. The CDR3 consists of 13 residues. Trimming removed 6 bases from V and 4 bases from J, with 10 bases in between. The CDR3 loop reads CASSWTVNQPQHF. The CDR3 DNA follows: TGTGCCAGCAGCTGGACAGTAAATCAGCCCCAGCATTTT.

The rearrangement uses TRBV28 and TRBJ2-5; 7 bases agree with TRBD2. Germline CDR1 and CDR2: MDHEN and SYDVKM. The length of the CDR3 is 14 residues. Losses at the gene ends were 1 base for V and 1 base for J; bases not matched to a gene: 0. CDR3 sequence (DNA): TGTGCCAGCAGTTTATCGGGGGGCCAAGAGACCCAGTACTTC. Its translation: CASSLSGGQETQYF. The full variable domain, in which reference TRBV28 and TRBJ2-5 provide the parts outside the CDR3, is DVKVTQSSRYLVKRTGEKVFLECVQDMDHENMFWYRQDPGLGLRLIYFSYDVKMKEKGDIPEGYSVSREKKERFSLILESASTNQTSMYLCASSLSGGQETQYFGPGTRLLVL.

The table lists this clone with a few counts. The chain recombines TRBV5-1 with TRBJ1-2; D perhaps matches TRBD1 (5 bases). V dropped 4 bases and J dropped 7 bases, with 17 bases sitting between them. CDR3 length: 14 amino acids. In germline, CDR1 is SGHRS, CDR2 YFSETQ. This CDR3 is CASSPDTAFRGYTF. For the CDR3, the DNA is TGCGCCAGCAGCCCGGACACCGCCTTTCGTGGCTACACCTTC.

The chain joins TRBV7-2 to TRBJ2-2, with D perhaps TRBD2 (6 bases). Germline V gene sequence: CDR1 SGHTA, CDR2 FQGNSA. The CDR3 has 19 residues. The ends were cut back, 1 base at V and 1 base at J, with 19 bases in the middle. CDR3 sequence (DNA): TGTGCCAGCAGCTTAGGCATATTAATAGTGGGAGGGAACACCGGGGAGCTGTTTTTT. Translated: CASSLGILIVGGNTGELFF.

This clone was recorded a few times. The chain carries TRBV30 and TRBJ2-7, with 7 bases fitting TRBD1. The CDR3 consists of 12 residues. Trimming took 4 bases from V and 5 from J; bases not matched to a gene: 5. Germline V lookup: CDR1 GTSNPN, CDR2 SVGIG (reference sequence). The CDR3 reads CAWNIQGHEQYF. The DNA for the CDR3 is TGTGCCTGGAACATACAGGGGCACGAGCAGTACTTC.

V is TRBV7-2 and J is TRBJ2-3, with TRBD2 matching 12 bases. The junction had 5 bases not matched to a gene; V was cut back by 1 base and J by 3 bases. Per the germline V gene, CDR1 is SGHTA and CDR2 is FQGNSA. CDR3 size: 17 residues. This CDR3 reads CASSLGYLAGGTDTQYF. The CDR3 bases are TGTGCCAGCAGCTTAGGATACCTAGCGGGGGGGACAGATACGCAGTATTTT.

This clone showed up just once. The V call is TRBV3-1 (or the pseudogene TRBV3-2), the J call TRBJ2-7; 13 positions match TRBD2. The germline CDR1 and CDR2 sequences are LGHDT and YNNKEL (reference sequence). CDR3 size: 16 residues. J gave up 7 bases and V 4 bases, and 10 bases lay outside the gene matches. The CDR3 nucleotides read TGTGCCAGCAGCCTTTCCGGACTAGCGGGAGCAGGGGAGCAGTACTTC. Translation gives CASSLSGLAGAGEQYF.

The chain has TRBV20-1 and TRBJ1-4; D perhaps matches TRBD1 (5 bases). Germline V gene sequence: CDR1 DFQATT, CDR2 SNEGSKA (reference sequence). The CDR3 spans 12 residues. The germline V and J ends were trimmed by 4 bases and 8 bases, with 11 bases remaining between them. The CDR3 nucleotides are TGCAGTGCTACTGACCCAGGGGAAAAACTGTTTTTT. Its translation: CSATDPGEKLFF.

The CDR3 sequence is CASSIAGASYGYTF. The CDR3 DNA reads as TGTGCCAGTAGTATCGCGGGCGCGAGCTATGGCTACACCTTC. V is TRBV19 and J is TRBJ1-2; D is undetermined. Germline V lookup: CDR1 LNHDA, CDR2 SQIVND (reference sequence). V dropped 3 bases and J dropped 4 bases, with 12 bases sitting between them. The CDR3 contains 14 residues. Variable domain in full (rest from reference TRBV19 and TRBJ1-2): DGGITQSPKYLFRKEGQNVTLSCEQNLNHDAMYWYRQDPGQGLRLIYYSQIVNDFQKGDIAEGYSVSREKKESFPLTVTSAQKNPTAFYLCASSIAGASYGYTFGSGTRLTVV.

This clone was seen only a few times. This chain uses TRBV28 with TRBJ1-6; TRBD1 might be the D (6 bases). The ends were cut back, 4 bases at V and 9 bases at J, with 13 bases in the middle. The CDR3 loop spans 14 amino acids. The V gene's germline CDR1 is MDHEN and CDR2 SYDVKM. The CDR3 loop reads CASSSSQGRSPLHF. For the CDR3, the DNA is TGTGCCAGCAGTTCTTCACAGGGACGTTCACCCCTCCACTTT. The whole variable domain, filled in from reference TRBV28 and TRBJ1-6, reads DVKVTQSSRYLVKRTGEKVFLECVQDMDHENMFWYRQDPGLGLRLIYFSYDVKMKEKGDIPEGYSVSREKKERFSLILESASTNQTSMYLCASSSSQGRSPLHFGNGTRLTVT.

The gene calls are TRBV28 and TRBJ1-4; tentatively, D is TRBD1 (6 bases). The ends were cut back, 6 bases at V and 8 bases at J, with 19 bases in the middle. The CDR3 is 15 amino acids. The germline CDR1 and CDR2 sequences are MDHEN and SYDVKM. DNA of the CDR3: TGTGCCAGCAGCCAGGAGAGACAGGTCTGGGAAAAACTGTTTTTT. The encoded protein is CASSQERQVWEKLFF.

The gene calls are TRBV4-1 and TRBJ2-5; a weak D match, TRBD1 (7 bases). With 1 base removed from V and 10 bases from J, the gap between germline ends came to 22 bases. Germline CDR1 reads MGHRA; CDR2 reads YSYEKL. The CDR3 loop spans 16 amino acids. The CDR3 loop reads CASSQGWGQGGASQYF. The CDR3 DNA sequence: TGCGCCAGCAGCCAAGGATGGGGCCAGGGGGGTGCCAGCCAGTACTTC.

The J gene is TRBJ2-7, the V gene TRBV27; no firm D call. V dropped 3 bases and J dropped 0 bases, with 12 bases sitting between them. CDR3 length: 15 residues. Germline V CDR1 and CDR2: MNHEY, SMNVEV (reference sequence). This CDR3 reads CASSLLVGSSYEQYF. In DNA form, the CDR3 reads TGTGCCAGCAGTTTGTTAGTGGGCAGCTCCTACGAGCAGTACTTC.

This chain connects TRBV27 to TRBJ2-1; D is possibly TRBD1 (6 bases). The CDR3 totals 13 residues. Germline V gene sequence: CDR1 MNHEY, CDR2 SMNVEV (reference sequence). V dropped 0 bases and J dropped 12 bases, with 12 bases sitting between them. The CDR3 nucleotides read TGTGCCAGCAGTTTATCACAGGGAGTAGGGCAGTTCTTC. Translating gives CASSLSQGVGQFF.

The chain has TRBV7-8 and TRBJ1-6, with D uncertain. V was trimmed by 5 bases and J by 7 bases, leaving 6 bases between them. This CDR3 region has 12 residues. CDR1 SGHVS and CDR2 FQNEAQ come from the germline V gene. The CDR3 DNA follows: TGTGCCAGCAGCCCCGGGAATTCACCCCTCCACTTT. Amino acids: CASSPGNSPLHF.

J is TRBJ2-1 and V is TRBV7-3; D is undetermined. The CDR3 is made up of 15 amino acids. CDR1 is SGHTA and CDR2 is FQGTGA in the germline V gene. V lost 2 bases, J lost 6 bases, and 14 bases lay in between. CDR3 loop: CASSLVGRRGNEQFF. The DNA of the CDR3 is TGTGCCAGCAGCTTAGTGGGTAGGCGCGGCAATGAGCAGTTCTTC.